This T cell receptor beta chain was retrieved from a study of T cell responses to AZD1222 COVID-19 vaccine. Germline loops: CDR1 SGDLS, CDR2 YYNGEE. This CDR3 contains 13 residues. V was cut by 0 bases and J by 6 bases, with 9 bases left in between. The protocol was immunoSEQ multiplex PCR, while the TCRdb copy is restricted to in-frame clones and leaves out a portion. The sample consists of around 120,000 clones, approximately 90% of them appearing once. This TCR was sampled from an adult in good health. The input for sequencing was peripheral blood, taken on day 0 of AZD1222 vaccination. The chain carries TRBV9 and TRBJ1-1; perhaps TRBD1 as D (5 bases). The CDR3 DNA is TGTGCCAGCAGCGTAGGACAGTTCGCTGAAGCTTTCTTT. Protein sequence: CASSVGQFAEAFF. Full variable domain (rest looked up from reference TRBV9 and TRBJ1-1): DSGVTQTPKHLITATGQRVTLRCSPRSGDLSVYWYQQSLDQGLQFLIQYYNGEERAKGNILERFSAQQFPDLHSELNLSSLELGDSALYFCASSVGQFAEAFFGQGTRLTVV.